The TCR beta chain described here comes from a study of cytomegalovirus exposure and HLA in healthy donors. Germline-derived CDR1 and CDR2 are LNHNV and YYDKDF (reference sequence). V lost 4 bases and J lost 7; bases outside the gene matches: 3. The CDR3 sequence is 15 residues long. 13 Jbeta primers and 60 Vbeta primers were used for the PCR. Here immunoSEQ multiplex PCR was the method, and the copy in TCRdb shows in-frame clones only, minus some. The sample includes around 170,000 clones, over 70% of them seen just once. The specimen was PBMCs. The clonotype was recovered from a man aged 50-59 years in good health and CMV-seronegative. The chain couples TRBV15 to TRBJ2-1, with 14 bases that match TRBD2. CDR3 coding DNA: TGTGCCACCAGCAAGGGACTAGCGGGGGCTAATGAGCAGTTCTTC. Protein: CATSKGLAGANEQFF.